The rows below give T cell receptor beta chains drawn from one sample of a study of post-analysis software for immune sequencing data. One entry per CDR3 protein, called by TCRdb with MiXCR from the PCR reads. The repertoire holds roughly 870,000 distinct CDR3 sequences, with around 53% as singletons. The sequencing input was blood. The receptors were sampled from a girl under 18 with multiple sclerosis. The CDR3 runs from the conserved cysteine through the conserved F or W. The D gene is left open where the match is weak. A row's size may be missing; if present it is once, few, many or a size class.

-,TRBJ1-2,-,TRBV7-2,TGTGCCAGCAGCTTAAATCTCCTCATCTATGGCTACACCTTC,CASSLNLLIYGYTF
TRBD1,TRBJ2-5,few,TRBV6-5,TGTGCCAGCAGTTGGACAGGGTCGAAGCAGTACTTC,CASSWTGSKQYF
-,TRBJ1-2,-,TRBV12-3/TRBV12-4,TGTGCCAGTCGGTTGGAGTACTATGGCTACACCTTC,CASRLEYYGYTF
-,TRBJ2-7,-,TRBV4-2,TGTGCCAGCAGCCAAGAGTCTATACGGGCCAGGGAACCCTACGAGCAGTACTTC,CASSQESIRAREPYEQYF
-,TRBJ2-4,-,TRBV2,TGTGCCAGCAGTCCCGGAAACATTCAGTACTTC,CASSPGNIQYF
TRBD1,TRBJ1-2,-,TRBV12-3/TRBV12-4,TGTGCCAGCAGTTACCGGGACAGCTATGGCTACACCTTC,CASSYRDSYGYTF
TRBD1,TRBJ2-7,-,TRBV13,TGTGCCAGCAGCTCTGGGACAGGGAGTCAACACGAGCAGTACTTC,CASSSGTGSQHEQYF
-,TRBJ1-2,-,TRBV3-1,TGTGCCAGCAGCCAAGCCTCCGGGGGTAGGCACTATGGCTACACCTTC,CASSQASGGRHYGYTF
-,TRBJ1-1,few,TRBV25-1,TGTGCCAGTGCCGGGGCTGACTGGGGAACTGAAGCTTTCTTT,CASAGADWGTEAFF
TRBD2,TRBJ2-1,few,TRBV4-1,TGCGCCAGCAGCCAAGCCCTTTGGACTAGCGGGAGCTCCTACAATGAGCAGTTCTTC,CASSQALWTSGSSYNEQFF
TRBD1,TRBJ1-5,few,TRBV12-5,TGTGCTAGTGGTCAGGGGGGTTACAATCAGCCCCAGCATTTT,CASGQGGYNQPQHF
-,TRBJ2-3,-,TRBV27,TGTGCCAGCAGTTTACTTGGACTAAGGCAGTATTTT,CASSLLGLRQYF
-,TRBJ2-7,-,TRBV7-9,TGTGCCAGCAGCAATAGGGGGCGGGGCTACGAGCAGTACTTC,CASSNRGRGYEQYF
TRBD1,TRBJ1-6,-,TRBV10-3,TGTGCCATCAGTACCACAGGGGGGAAGAATTCACCCCTCCACTTT,CAISTTGGKNSPLHF
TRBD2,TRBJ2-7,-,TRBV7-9,TGTACCAGTCGTAGCGGGAGAAGTTACAATGAGCAGTACTTC,CTSRSGRSYNEQYF
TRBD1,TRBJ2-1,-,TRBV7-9,TGTGCCAGCAGCTTAGCCCGGGACAGATCCTACAATGAGCAGTTCTTC,CASSLARDRSYNEQFF
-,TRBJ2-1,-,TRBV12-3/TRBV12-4,TGTGCCAGCAGGAAGAAAACTAGTTTGCTCTACAATGAGCAGTTCTTC,CASRKKTSLLYNEQFF
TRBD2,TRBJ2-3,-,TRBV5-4,TGTGCCAGCAGCTTTACTAGCGGGACTAGCACAGATACGCAGTATTTT,CASSFTSGTSTDTQYF
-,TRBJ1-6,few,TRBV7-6,TGTGCCAGCAGCTCACAATCCAATTCACCCCTCCACTTT,CASSSQSNSPLHF
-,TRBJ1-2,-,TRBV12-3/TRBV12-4,TGTGCCAGCAGCGTCAGGGGCCTTTATGGCTACACCTTC,CASSVRGLYGYTF
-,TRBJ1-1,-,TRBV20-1,TGCAGTGCTAGAAAAGACACTGAAGCTTTCTTT,CSARKDTEAFF
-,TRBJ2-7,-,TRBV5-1,TGCGCCAGCAGCTTGCCGACAGGAGACTCCTACGAGCAGTACTTC,CASSLPTGDSYEQYF
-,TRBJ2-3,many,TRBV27,TGTGCCAGCAGTTGGGACAGCACAGATACGCAGTATTTT,CASSWDSTDTQYF
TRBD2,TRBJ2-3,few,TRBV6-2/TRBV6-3,TGTGCCAGCAGTTCACCCCTCACTAGCGGGGCGAAGCGCACAGATACGCAGTATTTT,CASSSPLTSGAKRTDTQYF
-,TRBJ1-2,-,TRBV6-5,TGTGCCGGCAGTTACTACGGACTGGGCGGCTACACCTTC,CAGSYYGLGGYTF
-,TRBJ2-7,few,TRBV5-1,TGCGCCAGCAGCTTGGATGGGACACTCTCCTACGAGCAGTACTTC,CASSLDGTLSYEQYF
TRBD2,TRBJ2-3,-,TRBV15,TGTGCCACCAGCATCCGACTAGCGGGGGCGACAGATACGCAGTATTTT,CATSIRLAGATDTQYF
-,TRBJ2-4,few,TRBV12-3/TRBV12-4,TGTGCCAGCAGTTTTAGAGGGTATGAGGCCAAAAACATTCAGTACTTC,CASSFRGYEAKNIQYF
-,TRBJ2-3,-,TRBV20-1,TGCAGTGCCAGTTGGGGCTACACAGATACGCAGTATTTT,CSASWGYTDTQYF